A single sample gave rise to the 6 T cell receptor beta chains below, sequenced in a study of blood T cell repertoires in COVID-19. Some clones are missing from TCRdb's copy, which holds only in-frame ones; the method was immunoSEQ multiplex PCR. The table lists over 150,000 clones, approximately 88% of them singletons. Sequencing input: peripheral blood. The receptors originated from a woman aged 40 to 49 with COVID-19, enrolled during active disease.

The chain couples TRBV13 to TRBJ2-5, with 10 bases matching TRBD2. Germline CDR1 PRHDT, CDR2 FYEKMQ (reference sequence). V lost 0 bases to trimming and J lost 8 bases; unmatched junction nucleotides: 9. The CDR3 spans 16 residues. This CDR3 is CASSLGVGTSAVTQYF. For the CDR3, the DNA is TGTGCCAGCAGCTTAGGCGTTGGGACTAGCGCCGTAACCCAGTACTTC.

This clone was seen just once. The rearrangement links TRBV6-1 to TRBJ1-4; 7 bases match TRBD1. Germline lookup yields CDR1 MNHNS and CDR2 SASEGT. V shed 3 bases, J shed 5 bases, and the junction held 9 bases outside the gene matches. CDR3 length: 16 amino acids. CDR3 DNA sequence: TGTGCCAGCAGTGAGAGACGTACAGGGGCGAATGAAAAACTGTTTTTT. Translating gives CASSERRTGANEKLFF.

The J gene is TRBJ1-6, the V gene TRBV6-5, with D perhaps TRBD1 (6 bases). Germline V CDR1 and CDR2: MNHEY, SVGAGI. This CDR3 has 13 amino acids. Trimming removed 8 bases from V and 7 bases from J, with 12 bases in between. As DNA, the CDR3 is TGTGCCAGCCTTCGCCAGGGGAATTCACCCCTCCACTTT. This encodes CASLRQGNSPLHF.

This rearrangement joins TRBV13 to TRBJ1-2; 8 bases match TRBD1. V gave up 5 bases and J gave up 2 bases; unmatched junction bases: 13. The V gene's germline CDR1 is PRHDT and CDR2 FYEKMQ (reference sequence). The CDR3 runs to 17 residues. CDR3 loop: CASSESTQGDLNYGYTF. As DNA, the CDR3 is TGTGCCAGCAGCGAATCGACACAGGGGGACCTAAACTATGGCTACACCTTC. The full variable domain, in which reference TRBV13 and TRBJ1-2 provide the parts outside the CDR3, is AAGVIQSPRHLIKEKRETATLKCYPIPRHDTVYWYQQGPGQDPQFLISFYEKMQSDKGSIPDRFSAQQFSDYHSELNMSSLELGDSALYFCASSESTQGDLNYGYTFGSGTRLTVV.

This sequence joins TRBV5-8 and TRBJ1-4; D gene unclear. The V and J ends lost 0 bases and 0 bases respectively, with 9 bases between them. CDR3 length equals 16 residues. Germline values: CDR1 SGHTS, CDR2 YDEGEE. CDR3 sequence (DNA): TGTGCCAGCAGCTTGGGAGGCGTCTCAACTAATGAAAAACTGTTTTTT. It encodes CASSLGGVSTNEKLFF.

The V and J genes are TRBV2 and TRBJ2-7; 10 bases are shared with TRBD2. CDR1 and CDR2 from the germline V gene are SNHLY and FYNNEI. CDR3 length equals 14 residues. With 4 bases clipped from V and 2 bases from J, the junction kept 2 bases outside the gene matches. The CDR3 loop is CASSGSGRAYEQYF. The DNA of the CDR3 is TGTGCCAGCAGTGGGAGCGGGAGGGCCTACGAGCAGTACTTC.